The 8 T cell receptor beta chains below were found in one sample sequenced in a study of shared clonotypes between healthy human individuals. Sequencing used immunoSEQ multiplex PCR; TCRdb keeps in-frame clones, though not all of them. The data hold around 1.9 million clones, with just over 90% observed a single time. Terminally differentiated effector memory CD45RA+ cells were excluded from the naive CD8 cells, which were CD45RO-negative and positively selected for CCR7. Source material: naive CD8+ T cells from PBMCs. The receptor source for this set is a man younger than 35 in good health. Some clones in this sample may be carry-over from other donors' samples.

This rearrangement joins TRBV28 to TRBJ1-1; D perhaps matches TRBD1 (5 bases). Germline lookup yields CDR1 MDHEN and CDR2 SYDVKM. Trimming removed 7 bases from V and 6 bases from J, with 18 bases in between. The length of the CDR3 is 14 residues. Here the CDR3 DNA reads TGTGCCAGCACCTTAAACCGGGGCCGGGCTGAAGCTTTCTTT. Translation gives CASTLNRGRAEAFF. The whole variable domain, remainder taken from reference TRBV28 and TRBJ1-1, is DVKVTQSSRYLVKRTGEKVFLECVQDMDHENMFWYRQDPGLGLRLIYFSYDVKMKEKGDIPEGYSVSREKKERFSLILESASTNQTSMYLCASTLNRGRAEAFFGQGTRLTVV.

The chain has TRBV28 and TRBJ1-2; 8 bases are shared with TRBD1. CDR1 is MDHEN, CDR2 SYDVKM, per germline. V was clipped by 6 bases and J by 4 bases; unmatched bases: 4. The CDR3 is 13 amino acids. The CDR3 is CASSWTGIYGYTF. For the CDR3, the DNA is TGTGCCAGCAGCTGGACAGGGATCTATGGCTACACCTTC.

The CDR3, as DNA: TGTGCCAGCAGCGGGACTAGCGGGACTTACAATGAGCAGTTCTTC. It specifies CASSGTSGTYNEQFF. V is TRBV7-6 and J is TRBJ2-1; TRBD2 matches 13 bases. The germline V gene has CDR1 SGHVS and CDR2 FNYEAQ. Losses at the gene ends were 5 bases for V and 4 bases for J; bases not matched to a gene: 2. The CDR3 sequence is 15 residues long.

The genes are TRBV28 and TRBJ2-7; 7 bases agree with TRBD2. The V gene's germline CDR1 is MDHEN and CDR2 SYDVKM. The CDR3 is made up of 17 amino acids. V shed 4 bases and J 2 bases; nucleotides not matched to a gene: 14. The CDR3 spells CASSSPRGDRPTYEQYF. DNA for the CDR3: TGTGCCAGCAGTTCCCCTCGGGGGGACCGACCTACCTACGAGCAGTACTTC.

V is TRBV6-5 and J is TRBJ2-3; D ambiguous. The CDR3 loop spans 13 amino acids. Germline assignment: CDR1 MNHEY and CDR2 SVGAGI. Trimming cost V 6 bases and J 2 bases, with 9 bases left between them. The CDR3 region has the DNA TGTGCCAGCAGGAAGGTTAACACAGATACGCAGTATTTT. Translation: CASRKVNTDTQYF.

V is TRBV19 and J is TRBJ1-1, with 9 positions matching TRBD1. Per the germline V gene, CDR1 is LNHDA and CDR2 is SQIVND (reference sequence). CDR3 length equals 17 residues. Trimming took 3 bases from V and 3 from J; bases not matched to a gene: 11. This chain's CDR3 is CASSIRDRERRHTEAFF. CDR3 coding DNA: TGTGCCAGTAGTATCCGGGACAGGGAAAGGAGGCACACTGAAGCTTTCTTT. The variable domain in full, completed from reference TRBV19 and TRBJ1-1, reads DGGITQSPKYLFRKEGQNVTLSCEQNLNHDAMYWYRQDPGQGLRLIYYSQIVNDFQKGDIAEGYSVSREKKESFPLTVTSAQKNPTAFYLCASSIRDRERRHTEAFFGQGTRLTVV.

This sequence joins TRBV7-7 and TRBJ2-5, with D possibly matching TRBD2 (5 bases). V was trimmed by 2 bases and J by 4 bases, leaving 11 bases between them. The CDR3 covers 14 residues. Germline lookup yields CDR1 SSHAT and CDR2 FNYEAQ (reference sequence). The DNA of the CDR3 is TGTGCCAGCAGCTTACGGGGTCGGGGAGAGACCCAGTACTTC. It translates to CASSLRGRGETQYF.

The rearrangement uses TRBV21-1 and TRBJ1-5; the D call of TRBD1 is as the table states it, not checked on the DNA. TRBV21-1 is a listed pseudogene. The CDR3 runs to 18 residues. The CDR3 DNA follows: TGTGCCAGCAGCTCTACCACCTCCCGCCAGGGGTGCAATCAGCCCCAGCATTTT. It codes for CASSSTTSRQGCNQPQHF.